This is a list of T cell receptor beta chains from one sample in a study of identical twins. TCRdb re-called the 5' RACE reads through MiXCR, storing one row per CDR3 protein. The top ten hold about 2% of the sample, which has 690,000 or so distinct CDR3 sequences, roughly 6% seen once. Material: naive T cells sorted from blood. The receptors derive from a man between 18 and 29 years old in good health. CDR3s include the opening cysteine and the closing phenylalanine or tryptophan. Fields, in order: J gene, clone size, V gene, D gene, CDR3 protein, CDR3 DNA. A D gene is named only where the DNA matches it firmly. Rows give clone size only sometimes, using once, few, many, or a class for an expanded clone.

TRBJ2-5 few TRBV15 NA CATSRDGGGETQYF TGTGCCACCAGCAGAGATGGAGGGGGAGAGACCCAGTACTTC
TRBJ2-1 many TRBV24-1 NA CATSDLALAGEQFF TGTGCCACCAGTGATTTGGCACTAGCAGGCGAGCAGTTCTTC
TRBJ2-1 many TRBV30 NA CAWSDVEQFF TGTGCCTGGAGTGATGTTGAGCAGTTCTTC
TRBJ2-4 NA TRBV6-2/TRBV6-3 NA CASSSEGKNIQYF TGTGCCAGCAGTTCGGAAGGAAAAAACATTCAGTACTTC
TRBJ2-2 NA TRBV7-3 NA CASSRLTMGGELFF TGTGCCAGCAGCCGCTTGACTATGGGCGGGGAGCTGTTTTTT
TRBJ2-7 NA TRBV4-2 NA CASSQIGTGVYGGKYEQYF TGTGCCAGCAGCCAGATCGGGACGGGGGTTTATGGGGGAAAATACGAGCAGTACTTC
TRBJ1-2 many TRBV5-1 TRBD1 CASSLAAGGTAYGYTF TGCGCCAGCAGCTTGGCCGCAGGTGGGACAGCCTATGGCTACACCTTC
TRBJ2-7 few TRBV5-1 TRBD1 CASSNHRDRDHEASYEQYF TGCGCCAGCAGCAACCATCGGGACAGGGATCACGAGGCTTCCTACGAGCAGTACTTC
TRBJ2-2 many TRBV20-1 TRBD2 CSARGGTSGSPGELFF TGCAGTGCTAGAGGGGGGACTAGCGGGAGCCCCGGGGAGCTGTTTTTT
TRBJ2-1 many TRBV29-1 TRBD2 CSVAQTSGYNEQFF TGCAGCGTCGCTCAGACTAGCGGTTACAATGAGCAGTTCTTC
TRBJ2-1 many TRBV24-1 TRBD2 CATSGGQLAGAHNEQFF TGTGCCACCAGTGGCGGGCAACTAGCGGGAGCGCACAATGAGCAGTTCTTC
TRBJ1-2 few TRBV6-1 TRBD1 CASSRQGAKFGYGYTF TGTGCCAGCAGCCGACAGGGGGCCAAGTTCGGCTATGGCTACACCTTC
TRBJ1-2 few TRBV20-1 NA CSARGTTVNYGYTF TGCAGTGCTAGAGGGACGACAGTTAACTATGGCTACACCTTC
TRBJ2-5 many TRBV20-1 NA CSAIPGHLQETQYF TGCAGTGCTATTCCGGGACACCTCCAAGAGACCCAGTACTTC
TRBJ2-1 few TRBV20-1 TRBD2 CSARSQREAYNEQFF TGCAGTGCTAGAAGCCAGCGGGAGGCGTACAATGAGCAGTTCTTC
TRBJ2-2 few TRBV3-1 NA CASSQVSGTGELFF TGTGCCAGCAGCCAAGTTAGTGGCACCGGGGAGCTGTTTTTT
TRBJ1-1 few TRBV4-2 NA CASSQDFTNTEAFF TGTGCCAGCAGCCAAGATTTCACCAACACTGAAGCTTTCTTT
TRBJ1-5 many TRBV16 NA CASSQSRGSRGTSNQPQHF TGTGCCAGCAGCCAAAGTCGGGGGTCTCGGGGTACTAGCAATCAGCCCCAGCATTTT
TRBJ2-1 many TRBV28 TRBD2 CASSSMTSGRESYNEQFF TGTGCCAGCAGTTCGATGACTAGCGGGAGGGAATCCTACAATGAGCAGTTCTTC
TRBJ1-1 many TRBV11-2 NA CASSFREGGGEAFF TGTGCCAGCAGCTTTCGCGAGGGGGGCGGTGAAGCTTTCTTT
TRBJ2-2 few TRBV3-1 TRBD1 CASSQGDRDTGELFF TGTGCCAGCAGCCAAGGGGACAGGGACACCGGGGAGCTGTTTTTT
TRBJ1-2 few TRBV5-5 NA CASSRQTEFYGYTF TGTGCCAGCAGCCGCCAGACAGAGTTCTATGGCTACACCTTC
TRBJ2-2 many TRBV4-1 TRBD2 CASFGRQTGELFF TGCGCCAGCTTCGGGAGGCAGACCGGGGAGCTGTTTTTT
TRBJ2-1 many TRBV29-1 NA CSVQSPQFF TGCAGCGTGCAAAGTCCTCAGTTCTTC
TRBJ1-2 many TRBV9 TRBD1 CASGPGQGFAYGYTF TGTGCCAGCGGACCGGGACAGGGCTTCGCCTATGGCTACACCTTC
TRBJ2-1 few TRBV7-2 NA CASSLAGHELNEQFF TGTGCCAGCAGCCTCGCGGGACACGAGCTCAATGAGCAGTTCTTC
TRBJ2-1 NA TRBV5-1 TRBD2 CASSLTAGEVNEQFF TGCGCCAGCAGCTTAACAGCGGGAGAGGTTAATGAGCAGTTCTTC
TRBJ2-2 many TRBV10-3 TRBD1 CATHFFEGQGTTNTGELFF TGTGCCACCCACTTCTTTGAGGGACAGGGGACGACGAACACCGGGGAGCTGTTTTTT
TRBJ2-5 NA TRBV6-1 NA CASSTTGRETQYF TGTGCCAGCAGCACGACAGGAAGAGAGACCCAGTACTTC
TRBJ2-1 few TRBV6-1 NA CASSPPTGNGQFF TGTGCCAGCAGTCCCCCCACAGGGAATGGTCAGTTCTTC
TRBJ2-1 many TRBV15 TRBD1 CATEGQGLNNEQFF TGTGCCACCGAGGGACAGGGGTTGAACAATGAGCAGTTCTTC
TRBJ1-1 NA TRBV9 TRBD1 CASSPQTGPTEAFF TGTGCCAGCAGCCCACAGACAGGGCCCACTGAAGCTTTCTTT
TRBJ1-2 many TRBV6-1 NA CASRTGADYGYTF TGTGCCAGCAGGACCGGGGCGGACTATGGCTACACCTTC
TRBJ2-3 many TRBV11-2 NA CASSPLGGLTDTQYF TGTGCCAGCAGCCCCCTTGGTGGCCTCACAGATACGCAGTATTTT
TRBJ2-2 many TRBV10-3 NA CAISLGILVSGRLANTGELFF TGTGCCATCAGTTTGGGAATTTTAGTTTCGGGACGGCTAGCGAACACCGGGGAGCTGTTTTTT
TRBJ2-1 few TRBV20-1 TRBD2 CSASTSGRQFF TGCAGTGCTTCTACTAGCGGGAGGCAGTTCTTC
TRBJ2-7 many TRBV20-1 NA CSARTVASYEQYF TGCAGTGCTAGGACAGTAGCCTCCTACGAGCAGTACTTC
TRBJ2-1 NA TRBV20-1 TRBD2 CSARDRAGDRREQFF TGCAGTGCTAGAGATCGAGCGGGAGACCGTCGGGAGCAGTTCTTC
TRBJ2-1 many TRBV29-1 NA CSVVVQGPNYEQFF TGCAGCGTTGTGGTACAGGGACCTAACTATGAGCAGTTCTTC
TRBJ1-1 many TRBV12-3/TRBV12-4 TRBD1 CASSEAQGRHTEAFF TGTGCCAGCAGTGAAGCACAGGGGAGGCACACTGAAGCTTTCTTT
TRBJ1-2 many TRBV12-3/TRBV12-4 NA CASSLYTHGYTF TGTGCCAGCAGCCTATACACACATGGCTACACCTTC
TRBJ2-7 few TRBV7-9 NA CASSSSVTDGSYEQYF TGTGCCAGCAGCTCTTCCGTTACGGACGGCTCCTACGAGCAGTACTTC
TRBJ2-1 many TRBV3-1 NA CATAPGLGPNEQFF TGTGCCACCGCACCGGGACTGGGGCCCAATGAGCAGTTCTTC
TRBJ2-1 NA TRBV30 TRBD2 CAWSVGLAGANEQFF TGTGCCTGGAGTGTCGGGCTAGCGGGAGCCAATGAGCAGTTCTTC
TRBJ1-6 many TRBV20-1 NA CSARDPQGSSPLHF TGCAGTGCTAGAGATCCTCAGGGAAGTTCACCCCTCCACTTT
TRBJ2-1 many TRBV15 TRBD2 CATSKIAGSYNEQFF TGTGCCACCAGCAAGATAGCGGGATCCTACAATGAGCAGTTCTTC
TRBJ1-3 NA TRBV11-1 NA CASSRQRSSGNTIYF TGTGCCAGCAGCAGACAACGTAGCTCTGGAAACACCATATATTTT
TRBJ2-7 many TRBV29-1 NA CSVSRSYEQYF TGCAGCGTTTCTAGGTCCTACGAGCAGTACTTC
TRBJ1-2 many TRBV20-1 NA CSAGQRENYGYTF TGCAGTGCCGGCCAAAGGGAGAACTATGGCTACACCTTC
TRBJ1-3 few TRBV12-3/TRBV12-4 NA CASSFGTRRNTIYF TGTGCCAGCAGTTTTGGGACAAGAAGAAACACCATATATTTT
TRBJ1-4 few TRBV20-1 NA CSAPSDLGEKLFF TGCAGTGCTCCTTCTGATCTCGGTGAAAAACTGTTTTTT
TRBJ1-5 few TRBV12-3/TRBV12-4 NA CASRDQNQPQHF TGTGCCAGCAGGGACCAAAATCAGCCCCAGCATTTT
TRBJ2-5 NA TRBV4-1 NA CASSQETAFAGETQYF TGCGCCAGCAGCCAAGAGACAGCTTTTGCGGGCGAGACCCAGTACTTC
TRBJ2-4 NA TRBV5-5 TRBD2 CASSFYAGEAKNIQYF TGTGCCAGCAGCTTCTACGCGGGGGAAGCCAAAAACATTCAGTACTTC
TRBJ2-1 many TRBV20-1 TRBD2 CSALQIAGDHYNEQFF TGCAGTGCTCTCCAAATAGCGGGAGACCACTACAATGAGCAGTTCTTC
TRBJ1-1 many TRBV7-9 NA CASSLVRRADTEAFF TGTGCCAGCAGCTTAGTTCGAAGGGCGGACACTGAAGCTTTCTTT
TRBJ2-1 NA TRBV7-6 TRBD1 CASRPIGTGVGGEQFF TGTGCCAGCAGGCCCATCGGGACAGGGGTCGGGGGCGAGCAGTTCTTC
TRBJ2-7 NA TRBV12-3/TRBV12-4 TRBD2 CASRTGTSHSEQYF TGTGCCAGCAGAACCGGGACTAGTCACTCCGAGCAGTACTTC
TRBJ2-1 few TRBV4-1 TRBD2 CASSQERTSVYNEQFF TGCGCCAGCAGCCAAGAAAGGACTAGCGTCTACAATGAGCAGTTCTTC